The rows below give T cell receptor beta chains drawn from one sample of a study of cytomegalovirus exposure and HLA in healthy donors. Produced via immunoSEQ multiplex PCR; TCRdb's table is partial and in-frame only. The sample carries roughly 150,000 clones, approximately 80% recorded once. Specimen: PBMCs. The receptors stem from a male donor in good health and CMV-seronegative. Each CDR3 is given with its conserved first and last residue. Fields, in order: clone size, V gene, D gene, J gene, CDR3 DNA, CDR3 protein. A D gene is named only where the DNA matches it firmly. Clone sizes are given selectively: once, few, many, or a class where the clone is expanded.

abundance: -
v_gene: TRBV28
d_gene: -
j_gene: TRBJ2-1
CDR3nt: TGTGCCAGCAGTTTCGGACAGCGGAACAATGAGCAGTTCTTC
CDR3aa: CASSFGQRNNEQFF

abundance: -
v_gene: TRBV6-5
d_gene: -
j_gene: TRBJ2-3
CDR3nt: TGTGCCAGCAGTTACATTCTAGGTCCAGATACGCAGTATTTT
CDR3aa: CASSYILGPDTQYF

abundance: -
v_gene: TRBV7-9
d_gene: -
j_gene: TRBJ1-2
CDR3nt: TGTGCCAGCAGCTTAGATTCGATTTCTATGGGCTACACCTTC
CDR3aa: CASSLDSISMGYTF

abundance: once
v_gene: TRBV29-1
d_gene: -
j_gene: TRBJ2-7
CDR3nt: TGCAGCGTTGAAGGGACCGTTGAGGGGCAGTACTTC
CDR3aa: CSVEGTVEGQYF

abundance: -
v_gene: TRBV7-9
d_gene: TRBD1
j_gene: TRBJ2-7
CDR3nt: TGTGCCAGCAGCGCGACAGGGAACGCCTACGAGCAGTACTTC
CDR3aa: CASSATGNAYEQYF

abundance: -
v_gene: TRBV7-6
d_gene: -
j_gene: TRBJ2-7
CDR3nt: TGTGCCAGCAGTCGGGACTCTACCTACGAGCAGTACTTC
CDR3aa: CASSRDSTYEQYF

abundance: -
v_gene: TRBV2
d_gene: TRBD2
j_gene: TRBJ2-7
CDR3nt: TGTGCCAGCAGGGGGACTAGCGGGGCTTGGTACGAGCAGTACTTC
CDR3aa: CASRGTSGAWYEQYF

abundance: once
v_gene: TRBV2
d_gene: TRBD2
j_gene: TRBJ2-7
CDR3nt: TGTGCCAGCAGTTCCCGGGACTACTCCTACGAGCAGTACTTC
CDR3aa: CASSSRDYSYEQYF

abundance: -
v_gene: TRBV2
d_gene: TRBD2
j_gene: TRBJ2-2
CDR3nt: TGTGCCAGCAGGAGACTAGCGGCAAACACCGGGGAGCTGTTTTTT
CDR3aa: CASRRLAANTGELFF

abundance: -
v_gene: TRBV6-1
d_gene: -
j_gene: TRBJ1-2
CDR3nt: TGTGCCAGCAGTGTGGACACTCATGGCTACACCTTC
CDR3aa: CASSVDTHGYTF

abundance: -
v_gene: TRBV5-1
d_gene: TRBD2
j_gene: TRBJ2-5
CDR3nt: TGCGCCAGCAGCTCGCCATATGGGGGACTAGCGGACGGTCTAGGGACCCAGTACTTC
CDR3aa: CASSSPYGGLADGLGTQYF

abundance: -
v_gene: TRBV5-1
d_gene: -
j_gene: TRBJ2-7
CDR3nt: TGCGCCAGCAGCTTGGTGGCAGGGACCTACGAGCAGTACTTC
CDR3aa: CASSLVAGTYEQYF

abundance: -
v_gene: TRBV13
d_gene: -
j_gene: TRBJ2-3
CDR3nt: TGTGCCAGCAGCCCGGAGGGCAGGGGGGTGGAAGATACGCAGTATTTT
CDR3aa: CASSPEGRGVEDTQYF

abundance: -
v_gene: TRBV2
d_gene: -
j_gene: TRBJ1-6
CDR3nt: TGTGCCAGCAGTGATAGAGGGGGTCAAGATAATTCACCCCTCCACTTT
CDR3aa: CASSDRGGQDNSPLHF

abundance: -
v_gene: TRBV5-1
d_gene: -
j_gene: TRBJ1-1
CDR3nt: TGCGCCAGCAGCTTGCGGCAGGCGAACACTGAAGCTTTCTTT
CDR3aa: CASSLRQANTEAFF

abundance: -
v_gene: TRBV7-2
d_gene: -
j_gene: TRBJ2-7
CDR3nt: TGTGCCAGCAGCCCACGGGGTGGTAGCGACGCGTCCTACGAGCAGTACTTC
CDR3aa: CASSPRGGSDASYEQYF

abundance: -
v_gene: TRBV5-1
d_gene: -
j_gene: TRBJ1-1
CDR3nt: TGCGCCAGCAGCCGGGAGGTGGAGACTGAAGCTTTCTTT
CDR3aa: CASSREVETEAFF

abundance: -
v_gene: TRBV6-1
d_gene: -
j_gene: TRBJ2-7
CDR3nt: TGTGCCAGCAGCCCCCGGTCGGGGAACACCTACGAGCAGTACTTC
CDR3aa: CASSPRSGNTYEQYF

abundance: -
v_gene: TRBV7-3
d_gene: TRBD2
j_gene: TRBJ2-7
CDR3nt: TGTGCCAGCAGCTTAACGGGTAGCGGGGGCCTTGGGGAGCAGTACTTC
CDR3aa: CASSLTGSGGLGEQYF

abundance: -
v_gene: TRBV11-3
d_gene: TRBD2
j_gene: TRBJ2-3
CDR3nt: TGTGCCAGCAGCTCAAGCGGGGGTCGCTGGTGTACGCAGTATTTT
CDR3aa: CASSSSGGRWCTQYF

abundance: -
v_gene: TRBV7-9
d_gene: -
j_gene: TRBJ2-6
CDR3nt: TGTGCCAGCAGCTTCCGTCCGGGGGCCAACGTCCTGACTTTC
CDR3aa: CASSFRPGANVLTF

abundance: -
v_gene: TRBV4-2
d_gene: TRBD2
j_gene: TRBJ2-2
CDR3nt: TGTGCCAGCAGCCTGGGAGGCGGGAGGGGCGGGGAGCTGTTTTTT
CDR3aa: CASSLGGGRGGELFF

abundance: -
v_gene: TRBV4-1
d_gene: -
j_gene: TRBJ2-3
CDR3nt: TGCGCCAGCAGCCAATTAGAAGGGGCTTCAGATACGCAGTATTTT
CDR3aa: CASSQLEGASDTQYF

abundance: -
v_gene: TRBV10-3
d_gene: -
j_gene: TRBJ1-5
CDR3nt: TGTGCCATCAGTAAAGGGAGTAGGAATCAGCCCCAGCATTTT
CDR3aa: CAISKGSRNQPQHF

abundance: -
v_gene: TRBV18
d_gene: -
j_gene: TRBJ2-7
CDR3nt: TGTGCCAGCTCCACAATAGATCTGGGGCCATCGGGGCAGTACTTC
CDR3aa: CASSTIDLGPSGQYF

abundance: -
v_gene: TRBV5-1
d_gene: TRBD1
j_gene: TRBJ2-7
CDR3nt: TGCGCCAGCAGCCAAGGGACAGGGAACGAGCAGTACTTC
CDR3aa: CASSQGTGNEQYF

abundance: -
v_gene: TRBV7-9
d_gene: -
j_gene: TRBJ1-2
CDR3nt: TGTTCCAGCAGCCGACACTCAGATGGCTACACCTTC
CDR3aa: CSSSRHSDGYTF

abundance: -
v_gene: TRBV28
d_gene: TRBD2
j_gene: TRBJ2-3
CDR3nt: TGTGCCACCGTGACTAGCGGCACAGATACGCAGTATTTT
CDR3aa: CATVTSGTDTQYF

abundance: -
v_gene: TRBV5-8
d_gene: -
j_gene: TRBJ1-5
CDR3nt: TGTGCCAGCAGACCGATACAGGGCGCTAGCAATCAGCCCCAGCATTTT
CDR3aa: CASRPIQGASNQPQHF

abundance: -
v_gene: TRBV9
d_gene: -
j_gene: TRBJ1-3
CDR3nt: TGTGCCAGCAACCCGGGGGGGCTCTCTGGAAACACCATATATTTT
CDR3aa: CASNPGGLSGNTIYF

abundance: -
v_gene: TRBV6-6
d_gene: TRBD1
j_gene: TRBJ2-7
CDR3nt: TGTGCCAGCAGTTATGGCCCAGGACAGGGGCCCAACGAGCAGTACTTC
CDR3aa: CASSYGPGQGPNEQYF

abundance: -
v_gene: TRBV7-2
d_gene: TRBD1
j_gene: TRBJ2-2
CDR3nt: TGTGCCACCTTCAGGGGGACAGGGAACACCGGGGAGCTGTTTTTT
CDR3aa: CATFRGTGNTGELFF

abundance: few
v_gene: TRBV5-1
d_gene: -
j_gene: TRBJ2-3
CDR3nt: TGCGCCAGCAGCTTGGGGAGGGCAGATACGCAGTATTTT
CDR3aa: CASSLGRADTQYF

abundance: -
v_gene: TRBV7-2
d_gene: -
j_gene: TRBJ2-4
CDR3nt: TGTGCCAGCAGCTTAGTTGCGGGGCTCAAAAACATTCAGTACTTC
CDR3aa: CASSLVAGLKNIQYF

abundance: -
v_gene: TRBV19
d_gene: -
j_gene: TRBJ2-7
CDR3nt: TGTGCCAGTAGTATAGAGGGTGGAGGGTTCTACGAGCAGTACTTC
CDR3aa: CASSIEGGGFYEQYF

abundance: -
v_gene: TRBV7-3
d_gene: TRBD2
j_gene: TRBJ2-4
CDR3nt: TGTGCCAGCAGTCACGGCGGACTAGCGGATGCCAAAAACATTCAGTACTTC
CDR3aa: CASSHGGLADAKNIQYF

abundance: once
v_gene: TRBV29-1
d_gene: TRBD1
j_gene: TRBJ1-1
CDR3nt: TGCAGCGGAAGGACAGGCTTGAACACTGAAGCTTTCTTT
CDR3aa: CSGRTGLNTEAFF

abundance: -
v_gene: TRBV9
d_gene: TRBD1
j_gene: TRBJ1-2
CDR3nt: TGTGCCAGCAGCGTAACAGGGGGCGACTATGGCTACACCTTC
CDR3aa: CASSVTGGDYGYTF

abundance: few
v_gene: TRBV18
d_gene: TRBD2
j_gene: TRBJ2-5
CDR3nt: TGTGCCAGCTCACCACCGGGGACTAGTTATGAGACCCAGTACTTC
CDR3aa: CASSPPGTSYETQYF

abundance: -
v_gene: TRBV7-2
d_gene: TRBD2
j_gene: TRBJ2-3
CDR3nt: TGTGCCAGCAGCTTAGCGCTCATAGCGGGAGGGGTGGCAGATACGCAGTATTTT
CDR3aa: CASSLALIAGGVADTQYF

abundance: -
v_gene: TRBV10-3
d_gene: TRBD2
j_gene: TRBJ2-7
CDR3nt: TGTGCCATCAGTTCGGGGACTAGCGTCTCCTACGAGCAGTACTTC
CDR3aa: CAISSGTSVSYEQYF